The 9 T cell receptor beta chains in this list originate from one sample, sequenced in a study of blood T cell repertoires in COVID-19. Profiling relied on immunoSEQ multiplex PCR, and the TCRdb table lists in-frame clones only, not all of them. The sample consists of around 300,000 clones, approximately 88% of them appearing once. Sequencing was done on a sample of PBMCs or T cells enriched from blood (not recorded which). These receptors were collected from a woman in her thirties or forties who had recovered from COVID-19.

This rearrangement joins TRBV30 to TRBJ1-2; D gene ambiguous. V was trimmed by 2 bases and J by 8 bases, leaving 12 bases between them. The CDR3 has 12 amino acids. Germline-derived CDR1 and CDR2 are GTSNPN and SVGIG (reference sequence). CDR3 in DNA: TGTGCCTGGAGTCCCGGGCCGGGGGGCTACACCTTC. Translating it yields CAWSPGPGGYTF.

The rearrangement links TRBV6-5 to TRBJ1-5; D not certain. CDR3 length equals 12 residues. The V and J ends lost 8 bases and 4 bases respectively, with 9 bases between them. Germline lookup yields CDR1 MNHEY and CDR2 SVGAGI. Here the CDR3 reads CASGNGNQPQHF. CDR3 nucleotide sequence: TGTGCCAGCGGTAACGGTAATCAGCCCCAGCATTTT.

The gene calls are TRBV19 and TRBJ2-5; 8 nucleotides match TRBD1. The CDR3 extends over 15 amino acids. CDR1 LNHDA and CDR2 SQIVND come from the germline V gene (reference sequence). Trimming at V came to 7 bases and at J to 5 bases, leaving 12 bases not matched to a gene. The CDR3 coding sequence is TGTGCCAGTAAGGAAGGGACAGGCCCTCTGGAGACCCAGTACTTC. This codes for CASKEGTGPLETQYF.

This chain's CDR3 is CASSQGRGGSTDTQYF. The CDR3 DNA reads TGTGCCAGCAGCCAGGGGAGGGGCGGTAGCACAGATACGCAGTATTTT. The V call is TRBV11-1, the J call TRBJ2-3; possible D gene TRBD2, 7 bases. Trimming stripped 5 bases from V and 0 bases from J, with 15 bases between. The germline gives CDR1 SGHAT, CDR2 FQDESV (reference sequence). The CDR3 has 16 amino acids.

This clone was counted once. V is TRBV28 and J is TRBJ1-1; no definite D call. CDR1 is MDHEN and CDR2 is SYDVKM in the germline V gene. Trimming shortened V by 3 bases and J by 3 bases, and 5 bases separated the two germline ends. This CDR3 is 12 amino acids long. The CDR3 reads CASSFTDTEAFF. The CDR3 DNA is TGTGCCAGCAGTTTCACGGACACTGAAGCTTTCTTT.

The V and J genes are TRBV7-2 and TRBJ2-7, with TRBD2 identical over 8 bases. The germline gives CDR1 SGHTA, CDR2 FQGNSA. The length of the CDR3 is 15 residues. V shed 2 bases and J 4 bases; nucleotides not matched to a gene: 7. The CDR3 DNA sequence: TGTGCCAGCAGCTTACGGAGCGGGAGTATATACGAGCAGTACTTC. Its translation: CASSLRSGSIYEQYF.

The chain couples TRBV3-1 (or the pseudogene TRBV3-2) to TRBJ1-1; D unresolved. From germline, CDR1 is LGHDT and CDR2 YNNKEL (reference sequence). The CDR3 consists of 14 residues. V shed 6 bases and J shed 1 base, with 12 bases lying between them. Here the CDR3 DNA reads TGTGCCAGCAGTTATCGATCAGGGAACACTGAAGCTTTCTTT. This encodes CASSYRSGNTEAFF.

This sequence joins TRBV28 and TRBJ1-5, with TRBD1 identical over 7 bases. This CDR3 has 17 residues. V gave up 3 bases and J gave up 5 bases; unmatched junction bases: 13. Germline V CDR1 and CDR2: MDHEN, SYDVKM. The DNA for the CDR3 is TGTGCCAGCAGTTTGGAGGGACAGACTCGAGACGATCAGCCCCAGCATTTT. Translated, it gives CASSLEGQTRDDQPQHF.

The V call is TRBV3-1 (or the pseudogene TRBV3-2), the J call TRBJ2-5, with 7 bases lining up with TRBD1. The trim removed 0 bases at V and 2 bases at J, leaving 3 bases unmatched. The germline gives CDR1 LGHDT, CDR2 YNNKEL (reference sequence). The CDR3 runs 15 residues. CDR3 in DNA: TGTGCCAGCAGCCAAGACAGGGGGATTCAAGAGACCCAGTACTTC. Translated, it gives CASSQDRGIQETQYF.